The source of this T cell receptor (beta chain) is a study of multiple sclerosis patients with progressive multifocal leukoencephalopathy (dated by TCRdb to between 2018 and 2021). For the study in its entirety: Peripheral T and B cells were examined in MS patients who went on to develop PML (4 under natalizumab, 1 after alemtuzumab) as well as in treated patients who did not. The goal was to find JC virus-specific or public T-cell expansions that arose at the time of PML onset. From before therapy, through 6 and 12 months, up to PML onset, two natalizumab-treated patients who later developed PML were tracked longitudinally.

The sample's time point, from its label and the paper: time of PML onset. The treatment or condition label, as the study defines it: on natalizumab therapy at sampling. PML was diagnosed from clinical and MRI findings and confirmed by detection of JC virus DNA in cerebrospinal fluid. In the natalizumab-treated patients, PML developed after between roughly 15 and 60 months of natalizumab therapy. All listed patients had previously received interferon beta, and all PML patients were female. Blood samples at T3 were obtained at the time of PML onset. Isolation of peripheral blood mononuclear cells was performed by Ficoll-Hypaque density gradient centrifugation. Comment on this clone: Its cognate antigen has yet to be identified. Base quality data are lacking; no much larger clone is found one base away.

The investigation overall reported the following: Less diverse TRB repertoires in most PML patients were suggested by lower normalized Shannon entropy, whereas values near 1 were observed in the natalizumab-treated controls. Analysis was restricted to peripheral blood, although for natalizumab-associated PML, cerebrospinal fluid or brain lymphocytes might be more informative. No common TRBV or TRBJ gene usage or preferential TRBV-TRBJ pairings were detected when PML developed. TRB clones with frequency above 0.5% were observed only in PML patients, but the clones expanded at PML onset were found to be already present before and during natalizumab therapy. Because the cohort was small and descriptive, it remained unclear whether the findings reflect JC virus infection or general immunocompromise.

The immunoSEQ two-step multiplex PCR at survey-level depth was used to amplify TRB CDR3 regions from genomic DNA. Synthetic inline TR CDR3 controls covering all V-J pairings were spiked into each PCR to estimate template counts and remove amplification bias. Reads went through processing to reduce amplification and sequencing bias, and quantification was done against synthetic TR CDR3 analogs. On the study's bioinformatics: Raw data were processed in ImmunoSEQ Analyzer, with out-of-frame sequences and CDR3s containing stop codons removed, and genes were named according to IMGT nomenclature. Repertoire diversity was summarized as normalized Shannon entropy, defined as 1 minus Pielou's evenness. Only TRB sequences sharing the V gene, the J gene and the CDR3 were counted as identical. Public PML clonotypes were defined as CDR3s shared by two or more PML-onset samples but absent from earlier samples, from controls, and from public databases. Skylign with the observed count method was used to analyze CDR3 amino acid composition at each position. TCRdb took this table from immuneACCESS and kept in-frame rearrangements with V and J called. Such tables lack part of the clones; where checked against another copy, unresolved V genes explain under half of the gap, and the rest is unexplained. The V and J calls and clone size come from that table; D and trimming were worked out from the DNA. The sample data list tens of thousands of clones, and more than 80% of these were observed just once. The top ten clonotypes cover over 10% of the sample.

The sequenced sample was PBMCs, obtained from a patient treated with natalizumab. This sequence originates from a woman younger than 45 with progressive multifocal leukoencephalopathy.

The CDR3 protein sequence reads: CASSIGGSGEQFF. Read as DNA, the sequence is TGTGCCAGTAGTATTGGGGGCTCGGGTGAGCAGTTCTTC. The rearranged chain carries TRBV19 and TRBJ2-1, with TRBD1 perhaps the D gene, on 6 matching bases. From its cysteine to its phenylalanine, the CDR3 spans 13 amino acids. Only the CDR3 DNA stays, 39 bases, in frame from base 1. Reading the germline V gene (reference sequence) gives CDR1 LNHDA and CDR2 SQIVND. V lost 3 bases and J lost 9 bases; the stretch between them is 12 bases long. Supplemented by the reference TRBV19 and TRBJ2-1 proteins around the CDR3, the complete variable domain is DGGITQSPKYLFRKEGQNVTLSCEQNLNHDAMYWYRQDPGQGLRLIYYSQIVNDFQKGDIAEGYSVSREKKESFPLTVTSAQKNPTAFYLCASSIGGSGEQFFGPGTRLTVL.